The source of this TCR beta chain is a study of OX40 agonist ivuxolimab in advanced cancers. Across the study: Every 2 weeks, patients received ivuxolimab intravenously, dosed at 0.01 to 10 mg/kg. Patients enrolled in dose escalation were diagnosed with hepatocellular carcinoma, melanoma, renal cell or head and neck cancer. Cohort: around 83% men, mean age approximately 60, aged about 23 to 80.

Profiled with immunoSEQ multiplex PCR; TCRdb holds only in-frame clones, not every one. The table has some 80,000 clones, around nine tenths seen once. Germline V gene lookup returns CDR1 LNHDA and CDR2 SQIVND (reference sequence). Between the trimmed V and J ends, which lost 5 bases and 7 bases, there was a span of 15 bases. The CDR3 has 14 amino acids. The sequence came from an adult with an advanced solid tumor such as melanoma, head and neck, liver or kidney cancer. The chain links TRBV19 to TRBJ2-4, with D tentatively TRBD1 (6 bases). The sample in question was CD4+ or CD8+ T cells sorted from blood, obtained in a trial of the OX40 agonist ivuxolimab. The CDR3 nucleotides read TGTGCCAGTAGTTCTCAGGGGCGTAGCAACATTCAGTACTTC. It codes for CASSSQGRSNIQYF.